This TCR beta chain was sequenced in a study of CD8+ T cells in alopecia areata. For the study at large: Patients in the treated group were given tofacitinib by mouth, 5 to 10 mg twice a day.

Treatment: oral pan-JAK inhibitor, 5-10 mg twice daily. This CDR3 spans 13 amino acids. In germline, CDR1 is MNHEY, CDR2 SMNVEV (reference sequence). V gave up 5 bases and J gave up 6 bases, with 13 bases separating them. Once RNA had been extracted, it was reverse transcribed into cDNA to act as the sequencing template. Repertoires were generated with immunoSEQ multiplex PCR, while TCRdb's copy carries only in-frame clones and drops some. The data show roughly 150,000 clones, roughly 52% seen once. Sequencing used CD8+ T cells sorted from blood, obtained at week 4, from a patient treated with tofacitinib. The sequence was collected from a human donor with alopecia areata. The chain uses TRBV27 and TRBJ1-1; the D gene is possibly TRBD1 (5 bases). CDR3 sequence (DNA): TGTGCCAGCAGTATGGGACTGCACGCTGAAGCTTTCTTT. Protein: CASSMGLHAEAFF.